The 5 T cell receptor beta chains below all came from one sample that was sequenced in a study of T-cell memory formation after mild COVID-19. TCRdb itself ran the 5' RACE reads through MiXCR, one entry per CDR3 protein. Of 250,000 to 350,000 distinct CDR3 sequences listed, around 19% were seen once; the top ten hold 20% to 25%. The sequenced sample consisted of PBMCs or a T cell subset sorted from them (not recorded which). All receptors come from a man aged 18 to 30 who had mild COVID-19 (a few samples of this study predate the infection). Cell type and time point are not known.

In this sample, this clonotype turned up a few times. V gene TRBV6-4 combines with J gene TRBJ2-2; 8 nucleotides line up with TRBD1. V gave up 9 bases and J gave up 4 bases; unmatched junction bases: 7. Germline lookup yields CDR1 MRHNA and CDR2 SNTAGT. The CDR3 extends over 14 amino acids. The CDR3, as DNA: TGTGCCAGAAAGACAGGGGAGCCCACCGGGGAGCTGTTTTTT. This translates into CARKTGEPTGELFF.

This rearrangement joins TRBV20-1 to TRBJ2-6; no definite D call. V shed 7 bases and J shed 4 bases, with 11 bases lying between them. The germline gives CDR1 DFQATT, CDR2 SNEGSKA (reference sequence). The CDR3 totals 13 residues. This CDR3 is CSVSPPGANVLTF. CDR3 DNA: TGCAGTGTTTCCCCCCCCGGGGCCAACGTCCTGACTTTC.

This clonotype came up a few times. The gene calls are TRBV7-9 and TRBJ1-4; a possible D gene is TRBD1 (5 bases). The CDR3 contains 14 residues. Germline assignment: CDR1 SEHNR and CDR2 FQNEAQ (reference sequence). V was cut by 4 bases and J by 7 bases, with 13 bases left in between. CDR3: CASSSDTEGEKLFF. Here the CDR3 DNA reads TGTGCCAGCAGCTCGGACACGGAAGGTGAAAAACTGTTTTTT.

The chain couples TRBV3-1 to TRBJ1-1, with unresolved D. Looked up from germline, CDR1 is LGHDT and CDR2 is YNNKEL (reference sequence). This CDR3 comprises 13 residues. Trimming took 0 bases from V and 6 from J, leaving 8 bases between them. Here the CDR3 DNA reads TGTGCCAGCAGCCAAGATGGCGAGGCTGAAGCTTTCTTT. It encodes CASSQDGEAEAFF. The full variable domain, completed using reference TRBV3-1 and TRBJ1-1, is DTAVSQTPKYLVTQMGNDKSIKCEQNLGHDTMYWYKQDSKKFLKIMFSYNNKELIINETVPNRFSPKSPDKAHLNLHINSLELGDSAVYFCASSQDGEAEAFFGQGTRLTVV.

This clonotype was picked up a small number of times. The rearrangement links TRBV6-5 to TRBJ1-5; TRBD1 might be the D (6 bases). The CDR3 loop spans 13 amino acids. The germline gives CDR1 MNHEY, CDR2 SVGAGI. This CDR3 is CASGADPNQPQHF. CDR3 sequence (DNA): TGTGCTTCGGGGGCAGATCCCAATCAGCCCCAGCATTTT.